The 18 T cell receptor beta chains below were found in one sample sequenced in a study of blood T cells in healthy people across ages. Together with a sample-barcoded 5' primer, a J-beta primer mix was included in a second PCR lasting roughly 6 to 12 cycles. Using its own MiXCR run on the 5' RACE reads, TCRdb lists one record per CDR3 protein. The sample lists 380,000 or so distinct CDR3 sequences, about 55% occurring once. The sample was blood. Every receptor here comes from a man aged 55 to 70 in good health.

The V call is TRBV7-9, the J call TRBJ2-7, with D unresolved. This CDR3 spans 13 amino acids. Germline assignment: CDR1 SEHNR and CDR2 FQNEAQ (reference sequence). V lost 3 bases and J 2 bases, leaving 8 bases between the germline ends. The CDR3 region is CASSFGQTYEQYF. DNA for the CDR3: TGTGCCAGCAGCTTCGGGCAGACCTACGAGCAGTACTTC.

This clonotype appeared once. The chain is built from TRBV27 and TRBJ2-3, with D perhaps matching TRBD2 (5 bases). Trimming shortened V by 1 base and J by 2 bases, and 10 bases separated the two germline ends. In germline, CDR1 is MNHEY, CDR2 SMNVEV (reference sequence). The CDR3 is 15 amino acids. CDR3: CASSLFGSPTDTQYF. CDR3 sequence (DNA): TGTGCCAGCAGTTTATTTGGGAGCCCCACAGATACGCAGTATTTT.

This clonotype appeared once. This may stem from a read error, because a much larger clone lies one nucleotide away. The V and J genes are TRBV5-1 and TRBJ2-1; D is ambiguous. Trimming took off 4 bases at V and 7 bases at J, with 9 bases between the two ends. Germline V gives CDR1 SGHRS, CDR2 YFSETQ. This CDR3 region has 12 residues. CDR3: CASSVQCNEQFF. CDR3 DNA sequence: TGCGCCAGCAGCGTACAGTGTAATGAGCAGTTCTTC.

A few counts support this clonotype. J is TRBJ2-1 and V is TRBV6-2 or TRBV6-3, with D possibly matching TRBD1 (5 bases). The length of the CDR3 is 12 residues. CDR1 is MNHEY and CDR2 is SVGEGT in the germline V gene. The germline V and J ends were trimmed by 1 base and 8 bases, with 6 bases remaining between them. In DNA form, the CDR3 reads TGTGCCAGCAGTTACTTGGGGCATGAGCAGTTCTTC. It translates to CASSYLGHEQFF.

This clonotype was recorded at least ten times. The chain carries TRBV5-6 and TRBJ2-7; D unresolved. V was shortened by 0 bases and J by 0 bases, with 13 bases between the two germline ends. Germline values: CDR1 SGHDT, CDR2 YYEEEE. The CDR3 is 16 residues long. The CDR3 protein is CASSLDTGRISYEQYF. The CDR3 region has the DNA TGTGCCAGCAGCTTGGATACCGGACGGATCTCCTACGAGCAGTACTTC.

The chain links TRBV20-1 to TRBJ2-7; D possibly corresponds to TRBD2 (5 bases). Between the trimmed V and J ends, which lost 3 bases and 4 bases, there was a span of 13 bases. The germline V gene encodes CDR1 DFQATT and CDR2 SNEGSKA (reference sequence). The CDR3 runs 13 residues. The CDR3 sequence: CSARREGLYEQYF. The CDR3 nucleotides read TGCAGTGCTAGGAGAGAGGGTTTGTACGAGCAGTACTTC.

The V call is TRBV5-1, the J call TRBJ2-5; TRBD1 is a possible D gene (6 bases). Germline CDR1 is SGHRS and CDR2 is YFSETQ. The length of the CDR3 is 14 residues. The germline V and J ends were trimmed by 2 bases and 3 bases, with 11 bases remaining between them. CDR3 region: CASSLRTAEETQYF. As DNA, the CDR3 is TGCGCCAGCAGCTTACGGACAGCGGAAGAGACCCAGTACTTC.

The rearrangement links TRBV28 to TRBJ2-3, with a tentative D call TRBD2 (5 bases). Trimming left V 5 bases short and J 3 bases short, with 15 bases between. CDR3 length: 15 amino acids. From germline, CDR1 is MDHEN and CDR2 SYDVKM. CDR3 coding DNA: TGTGCCAGCAGTCTTCCCACGGGAAGGACAGATACGCAGTATTTT. It encodes CASSLPTGRTDTQYF. The full variable domain, in which reference TRBV28 and TRBJ2-3 provide the parts outside the CDR3, is DVKVTQSSRYLVKRTGEKVFLECVQDMDHENMFWYRQDPGLGLRLIYFSYDVKMKEKGDIPEGYSVSREKKERFSLILESASTNQTSMYLCASSLPTGRTDTQYFGPGTRLTVL.

The rearrangement links TRBV7-2 to TRBJ2-1; a possible D gene is TRBD2 (5 bases). Germline CDR1 reads SGHTA; CDR2 reads FQGNSA. Trimming removed 1 base from V and 3 bases from J, with 13 bases in between. CDR3 length: 16 residues. CDR3 nucleotides: TGTGCCAGCAGCTTAGGGGAGCCCTCCCGCTACAATGAGCAGTTCTTC. Protein product: CASSLGEPSRYNEQFF. Supplemented by reference TRBV7-2 and TRBJ2-1, the full variable domain reads GAGVSQSPSNKVTEKGKDVELRCDPISGHTALYWYRQSLGQGLEFLIYFQGNSAPDKSGLPSDRFSAERTGGSVSTLTIQRTQQEDSAVYLCASSLGEPSRYNEQFFGPGTRLTVL.

Notes on this clonotype: One end of the junction fails to match germline, which may point to a read error. The chain recombines TRBV9 with TRBJ1-6; no definite D call. Germline lookup yields CDR1 SGDLS and CDR2 YYNGEE. CDR3 size: 12 residues. CDR3 region: CASSGPYSPPHF. CDR3 nucleotide sequence: TGTGCCAGCAGCGGGCCGTATTCACCCCCCCACTTT.

The chain uses TRBV6-6 and TRBJ2-1; 9 bases are a match to TRBD2. Germline V lookup: CDR1 MNHNY, CDR2 SVGAGI (reference sequence). The CDR3 runs to 14 residues. V lost 2 bases and J lost 9; bases outside the gene matches: 5. This chain's CDR3 is CASSYAGGPSEQFF. CDR3 nucleotide sequence: TGTGCCAGCAGTTACGCGGGGGGGCCTTCTGAGCAGTTCTTC.

This chain links TRBV14 with TRBJ2-1; D uncertain. V was trimmed by 2 bases and J by 5 bases, leaving 13 bases between them. The CDR3 covers 15 residues. The germline gives CDR1 SGHDN, CDR2 FVKESK. The CDR3 bases are TGTGCCAGCAGCCAACTTCAAGAAGGTCACAATGAGCAGTTCTTC. Its translation: CASSQLQEGHNEQFF.

This clonotype was found many times. The chain employs TRBV28 and TRBJ2-7; 8 bases agree with TRBD2. Germline CDR1 and CDR2: MDHEN and SYDVKM. V lost 5 bases and J lost 7; bases outside the gene matches: 10. The CDR3 totals 14 residues. CDR3: CASSTGGFAWEQYF. The CDR3 DNA sequence: TGTGCCAGCAGTACGGGGGGGTTTGCTTGGGAGCAGTACTTC. Variable domain in full (rest from reference TRBV28 and TRBJ2-7): DVKVTQSSRYLVKRTGEKVFLECVQDMDHENMFWYRQDPGLGLRLIYFSYDVKMKEKGDIPEGYSVSREKKERFSLILESASTNQTSMYLCASSTGGFAWEQYFGPGTRLTVT.

There are a few counts of this clonotype. The V gene is TRBV27, the J gene TRBJ2-4; TRBD1 agrees at 9 bases. Looked up from germline, CDR1 is MNHEY and CDR2 is SMNVEV (reference sequence). There are 17 residues in the CDR3. V gave up 6 bases and J gave up 0 bases; unmatched junction bases: 9. CDR3 sequence (DNA): TGTGCCAGCAGCACCTACAGGGGGCGCGGAGCCAAAAACATTCAGTACTTC. Translation gives CASSTYRGRGAKNIQYF.

The chain has TRBV7-2 and TRBJ2-5; D may be TRBD1 (6 bases). The CDR3 contains 12 residues. The germline gives CDR1 SGHTA, CDR2 FQGNSA. Trimming cost V 5 bases and J 10 bases, with 14 bases left between them. The CDR3 is CASSQGPRGQYF. The CDR3 DNA is TGTGCCAGCAGCCAAGGGCCCAGGGGCCAGTACTTC.

There are many counts of this clonotype. J is TRBJ2-5 and V is TRBV20-1, with TRBD1 matching over 7 bases. Germline CDR1 is DFQATT and CDR2 is SNEGSKA (reference sequence). This CDR3 spans 14 amino acids. With 5 bases clipped from V and 5 bases from J, the junction kept 11 bases outside the gene matches. CDR3 loop: CSAAPGQLQETQYF. DNA of the CDR3: TGCAGTGCTGCTCCGGGACAGTTGCAGGAGACCCAGTACTTC.

This chain uses TRBV27 with TRBJ2-5; D possibly corresponds to TRBD2 (6 bases). V shed 0 bases and J shed 4 bases, with 12 bases lying between them. The CDR3 loop spans 15 amino acids. Germline CDR1 is MNHEY and CDR2 is SMNVEV (reference sequence). The CDR3 loop is CASSLSVQTRETQYF. As DNA, the CDR3 is TGTGCCAGCAGTTTATCGGTACAGACTAGAGAGACCCAGTACTTC.

This clonotype occurred a few times. This sequence may be a read error, since a much larger clone differs from it by one base. The chain uses TRBV4-3 and TRBJ2-5; no definite D call. Between the trimmed V and J ends, which lost 0 bases and 11 bases, there was a span of 13 bases. This CDR3 is built from 13 residues. Germline CDR1 LGHNA, CDR2 YSLEER. Here the CDR3 reads CASSQEGWDEQYF. CDR3 nucleotides: TGCGCCAGCAGCCAAGAAGGGTGGGATGAGCAGTACTTC.